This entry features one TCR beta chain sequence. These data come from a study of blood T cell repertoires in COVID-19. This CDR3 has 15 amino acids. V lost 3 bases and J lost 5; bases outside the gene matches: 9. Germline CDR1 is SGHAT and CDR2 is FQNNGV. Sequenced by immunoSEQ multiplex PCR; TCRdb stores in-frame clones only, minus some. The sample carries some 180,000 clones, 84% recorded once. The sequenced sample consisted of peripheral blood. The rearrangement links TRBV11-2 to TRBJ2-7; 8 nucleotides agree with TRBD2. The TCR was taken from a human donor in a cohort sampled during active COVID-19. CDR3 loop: CASSFQRGPPHEQYF. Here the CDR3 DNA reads TGTGCCAGCAGCTTCCAGCGGGGGCCCCCCCACGAGCAGTACTTC.